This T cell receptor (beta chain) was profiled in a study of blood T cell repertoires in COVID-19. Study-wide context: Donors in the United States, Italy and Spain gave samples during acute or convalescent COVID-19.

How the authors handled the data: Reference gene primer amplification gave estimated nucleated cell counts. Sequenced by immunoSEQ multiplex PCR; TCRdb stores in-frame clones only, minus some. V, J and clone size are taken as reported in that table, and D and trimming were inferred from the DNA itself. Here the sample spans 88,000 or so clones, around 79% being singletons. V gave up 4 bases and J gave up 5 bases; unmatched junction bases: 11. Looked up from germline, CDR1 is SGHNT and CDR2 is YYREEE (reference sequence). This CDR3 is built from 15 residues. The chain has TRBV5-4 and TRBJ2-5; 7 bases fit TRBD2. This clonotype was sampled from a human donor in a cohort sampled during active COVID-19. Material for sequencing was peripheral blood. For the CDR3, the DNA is TGTGCCAGCAGCGGATCGACTAGCCAGCAGGAGACCCAGTACTTC. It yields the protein CASSGSTSQQETQYF. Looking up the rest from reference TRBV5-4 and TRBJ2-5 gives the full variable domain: ETGVTQSPTHLIKTRGQQVTLRCSSQSGHNTVSWYQQALGQGPQFIFQYYREEENGRGNFPPRFSGLQFPNYSSELNVNALELDDSALYLCASSGSTSQQETQYFGPGTRLLVL.